Detailed here is one TCR beta chain. The target antigen is unknown. TCR cDNA, made by 5'RACE template switching, carried an added universal primer site and UMIs. A single record per CDR3 protein comes from TCRdb applying MiXCR to the 5' RACE reads. In the table there are 280,000 or so distinct CDR3 sequences, approximately 10% of which are singletons. The sample comes from a study of T cells after yellow fever vaccination. Study-level results: Post-booster repertoires again held most primary-vaccination clones (roughly 95% CD4, roughly 90% CD8). The secondary T-cell response peaked on day 5, not day 15, but was weaker. Contamination by abundant bulk-population clonotypes could be present in FACS-sorted repertoires.

This TCR derives from a young man who received the YFV17D yellow fever vaccine. Specimen: CD4+ T cells sorted from PBMCs, collected 5 days after the yellow fever booster vaccination.

CDR3 sequence (DNA): TGTGCCTGGAGTAACTCTGGGGCCAACGTCCTGACTTTC. Its protein is CAWSNSGANVLTF. The chain employs TRBV30 and TRBJ2-6; D not certain. V was clipped by 2 bases and J by 0 bases, with 2 bases between them. The CDR3 is 13 residues long. In germline, CDR1 is GTSNPN, CDR2 SVGIG (reference sequence).